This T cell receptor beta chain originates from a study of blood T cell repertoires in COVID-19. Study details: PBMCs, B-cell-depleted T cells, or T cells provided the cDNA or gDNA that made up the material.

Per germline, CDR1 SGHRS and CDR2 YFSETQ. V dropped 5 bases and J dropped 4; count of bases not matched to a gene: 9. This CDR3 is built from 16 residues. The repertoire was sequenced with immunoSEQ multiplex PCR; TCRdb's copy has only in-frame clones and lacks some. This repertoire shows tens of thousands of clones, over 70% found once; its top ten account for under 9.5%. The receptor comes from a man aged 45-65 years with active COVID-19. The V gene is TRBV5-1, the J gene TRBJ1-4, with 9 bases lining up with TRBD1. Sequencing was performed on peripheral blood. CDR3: CASRPTGGSVNEKLFF. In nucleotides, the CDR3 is TGCGCCAGCAGGCCTACAGGGGGCTCGGTTAATGAAAAACTGTTTTTT.